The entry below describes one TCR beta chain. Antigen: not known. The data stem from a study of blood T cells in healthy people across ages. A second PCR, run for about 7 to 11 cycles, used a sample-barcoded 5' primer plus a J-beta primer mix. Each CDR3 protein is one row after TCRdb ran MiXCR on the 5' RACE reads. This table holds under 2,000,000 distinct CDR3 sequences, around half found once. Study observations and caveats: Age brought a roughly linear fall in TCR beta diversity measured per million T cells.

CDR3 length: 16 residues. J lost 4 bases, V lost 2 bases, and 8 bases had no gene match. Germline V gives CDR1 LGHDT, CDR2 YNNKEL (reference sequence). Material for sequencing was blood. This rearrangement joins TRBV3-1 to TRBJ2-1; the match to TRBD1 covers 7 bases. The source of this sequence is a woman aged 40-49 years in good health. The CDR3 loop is CASSQRPGQNYNEQFF. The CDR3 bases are TGTGCCAGCAGCCAACGGCCGGGACAGAATTACAATGAGCAGTTCTTC.